Following are 16 T cell receptor beta chains from one sample sequenced in a study of human T cells and chemical hapten exposure. TCRdb reanalysed the RACE reads using MiXCR and keeps one entry per CDR3 protein. In the table there are 380,000 or so distinct CDR3 sequences, about 4.8% of which are singletons. Time point reported: patch test 1, 2 weeks after DPC sensitization. Treatment here: therapeutic diphenylcyclopropenone sensitization with weekly scalp DPC. The sequencing here drew on whole blood, taken in connection with sensitization to the hapten diphenylcyclopropenone (DPC). These receptors were obtained from a woman between 45 and 65 years old with alopecia areata. Some clones in this sample may be carry-over from other donors' samples.

This clonotype occurred a few times. This chain links TRBV5-4 with TRBJ1-2; no firm D call. From germline, CDR1 is SGHNT and CDR2 YYREEE (reference sequence). The V and J ends lost 4 bases and 8 bases respectively, with 15 bases between them. The CDR3 is made up of 13 amino acids. In DNA, the CDR3 is TGTGCCAGCAGCCCACCCGGCATTGAGGGCTACACCTTC. Translation: CASSPPGIEGYTF.

This clonotype was seen only a few times. J is TRBJ2-7 and V is TRBV5-1; D may correspond to TRBD1 or TRBD2 (5 bases each). This CDR3 has 15 amino acids. Per germline, CDR1 SGHRS and CDR2 YFSETQ. Trimming took 1 base from V and 3 from J, leaving 14 bases between them. The CDR3 nucleotides are TGCGCCAGCAGCTTGCAGTCCGGGACCTTCTACGAGCAGTACTTC. It translates to CASSLQSGTFYEQYF.

The chain employs TRBV11-2 and TRBJ2-1; possible D gene TRBD2, 6 bases. Germline V CDR1 and CDR2: SGHAT, FQNNGV. V was pared by 5 bases and J by 10 bases, with 12 bases between. The CDR3 is made up of 12 amino acids. CDR3 residues: CASSALAREQFF. In DNA, the CDR3 is TGTGCCAGCAGCGCACTAGCAAGGGAGCAGTTCTTC.

The chain couples TRBV2 to TRBJ2-4, with 7 bases identical to TRBD1. J gave up 2 bases and V 5 bases, and 3 bases lay outside the gene matches. The CDR3 extends over 14 amino acids. CDR1 and CDR2 from the germline V gene are SNHLY and FYNNEI. CDR3 sequence: CASSQQGTKNIQYF. DNA of the CDR3: TGTGCCAGCAGTCAACAGGGGACCAAAAACATTCAGTACTTC.

This clonotype was picked up a small number of times. CDR3 nucleotide sequence: TGCGCCAGCACCGAGGCACTAGCGGGAGCAAAAAAGACCCAGTACTTC. This encodes CASTEALAGAKKTQYF. The chain recombines TRBV10-2 with TRBJ2-5; TRBD2 aligns across 11 bases. V lost 7 bases and J lost 6; bases outside the gene matches: 13. Looked up from germline, CDR1 is WSHSY and CDR2 is SAAADI. CDR3 length: 16 amino acids.

This clonotype occurred many times. The chain has TRBV28 and TRBJ1-5, with 10 bases that match TRBD1. The V gene's germline CDR1 is MDHEN and CDR2 SYDVKM. The CDR3 consists of 16 residues. Trimming took 6 bases from V and 4 from J; bases not matched to a gene: 9. The CDR3: CASSPTTGGRNQPQHF. Here the CDR3 DNA reads TGTGCCAGCAGCCCTACGACAGGGGGCCGTAATCAGCCCCAGCATTTT.

This clonotype was seen only a few times. This chain joins TRBV12-3 or TRBV12-4 and TRBJ2-6; 9 bases agree with TRBD1. The ends lost 5 bases at V and 2 bases at J; junction bases unmatched: 7. The CDR3 consists of 17 residues. The CDR3 region has the DNA TGTGCCAGCAGTCCTGAGACAGGGGGGACTGGGGCCAACGTCCTGACTTTC. It yields the protein CASSPETGGTGANVLTF.

V usage is TRBV6-2 or TRBV6-3 and J usage is TRBJ1-5; weak D call: TRBD1 (5 bases). CDR1 MNHEY and CDR2 SVGEGT come from the germline V gene. CDR3 size: 14 residues. With 2 bases removed from V and 6 bases from J, the gap between germline ends came to 11 bases. CDR3 DNA sequence: TGTGCCAGCAGTTACCCACAGGTAGCTCAGCCCCAGCATTTT. Translating it yields CASSYPQVAQPQHF.

This clonotype was seen a handful of times. The rearrangement joins TRBV5-5 to TRBJ1-1, with D hard to call. The V end was cut by 1 base, the J end by 3 bases, with 19 bases between. This CDR3 region has 17 residues. Germline values: CDR1 SGHKS, CDR2 YYEKEE (reference sequence). The CDR3 spells CASSLRIFRAGDTEAFF. The CDR3 DNA is TGTGCCAGCAGCTTGAGAATTTTCCGGGCTGGGGACACTGAAGCTTTCTTT.

This clonotype was seen at least ten times. The V gene is TRBV12-3 or TRBV12-4, the J gene TRBJ1-1; D is ambiguous. The V gene lost 0 bases and the J gene lost 4 bases, with 9 bases spanning the gap. This CDR3 spans 14 amino acids. The CDR3 nucleotides are TGTGCCAGCAGTTTAGCAGGGAGTAGCACTGAAGCTTTCTTT. Encoded protein: CASSLAGSSTEAFF.

CDR3: CASSPRADKNTEAFF. The DNA for the CDR3 is TGTGCCAGCTCACCGCGGGCAGACAAGAACACTGAAGCTTTCTTT. The chain employs TRBV18 and TRBJ1-1; no clear D. The CDR3 is 15 amino acids. V shed 3 bases and J shed 1 base, with 12 bases lying between them. The V gene's germline CDR1 is KGHSH and CDR2 LQKENI.

This clonotype appeared many times. The genes are TRBV13 and TRBJ2-7; no reliable D call. The V end was cut by 5 bases, the J end by 3 bases, with 11 bases between. Germline CDR1 reads PRHDT; CDR2 reads FYEKMQ (reference sequence). This CDR3 comprises 13 residues. The CDR3 DNA reads TGTGCCAGCAGCGCAACTGGGGACTACGAGCAGTACTTC. This translates into CASSATGDYEQYF.

This clonotype was observed many times. CDR3 bases: TGCAGCGTTGAAGACGGGTTTGAAACCGGGGGCTACACCTTC. It encodes CSVEDGFETGGYTF. The chain joins TRBV29-1 to TRBJ1-2, with no clear D. Looked up from germline, CDR1 is SQVTM and CDR2 is ANQGSEA. The CDR3 is made up of 14 amino acids. With 0 bases removed from V and 8 bases from J, the gap between germline ends came to 16 bases.

This clonotype came up a few times. CDR3 coding DNA: TGTGCCATCAGTGAGAGGGACGGCAATCAGCCCCAGCATTTT. It specifies CAISERDGNQPQHF. This chain joins TRBV10-3 and TRBJ1-5; a weak D match, TRBD1 (5 bases). V lost 2 bases and J lost 2, with 7 bases in between. CDR1 and CDR2 from the germline V gene are ENHRY and SYGVKD. This CDR3 spans 14 amino acids.

This clonotype was picked up many times. The CDR3 is CSARRDGDVEQYF. The CDR3 coding sequence is TGCAGTGCTAGACGGGACGGAGACGTCGAGCAGTACTTC. This chain uses TRBV20-1 with TRBJ2-7; D is tentatively TRBD1 or TRBD2 (5 bases each). Trimming shortened V by 2 bases and J by 6 bases, and 14 bases separated the two germline ends. Germline CDR1 DFQATT, CDR2 SNEGSKA (reference sequence). The CDR3 is made up of 13 amino acids.

This clonotype was recorded a few times. This rearrangement joins TRBV29-1 to TRBJ2-2, with unresolved D. Trimming removed 3 bases from V and 5 bases from J, with 10 bases in between. Germline CDR1 SQVTM, CDR2 ANQGSEA. This CDR3 region has 13 residues. The CDR3 nucleotides read TGCAGCGTTGATTCTGGGTTAACCGGGGAGCTGTTTTTT. This sequence encodes CSVDSGLTGELFF.